The clone carrying this T cell receptor beta chain showed up just a few times. During active infection, Seattle patients enrolled and were then monitored through disease. The record originates from a study of blood T cell repertoires in COVID-19. Study background: COVID-19 samples from acute and convalescent phases originated in the United States, Italy and Spain. From T cells, B-cell-depleted T cells, or PBMCs came the material, which was cDNA or gDNA.

V shed 3 bases, J shed 1 base, and the junction held 4 bases outside the gene matches. This CDR3 has 17 residues. CDR1 is SGHTA, CDR2 FQGNSA, per germline. As handled by the study authors: Amplification of reference gene primers provided the estimated nucleated cell counts. Produced via immunoSEQ multiplex PCR; TCRdb's table is partial and in-frame only. That table supplies the V and J calls and clone size; D and trimming were determined from the DNA. This sample has approximately 270,000 clones, with roughly 80% found just once. The chain couples TRBV7-2 to TRBJ2-3; 13 nucleotides match TRBD2. This TCR derives from a person aged 70 to 79 with COVID-19, enrolled during active disease. Sequences were obtained from peripheral blood. The CDR3 region has the DNA TGTGCCAGCAGCTTCACCGGGACTAGCGGGGGCACAGATACGCAGTATTTT. Translation: CASSFTGTSGGTDTQYF.